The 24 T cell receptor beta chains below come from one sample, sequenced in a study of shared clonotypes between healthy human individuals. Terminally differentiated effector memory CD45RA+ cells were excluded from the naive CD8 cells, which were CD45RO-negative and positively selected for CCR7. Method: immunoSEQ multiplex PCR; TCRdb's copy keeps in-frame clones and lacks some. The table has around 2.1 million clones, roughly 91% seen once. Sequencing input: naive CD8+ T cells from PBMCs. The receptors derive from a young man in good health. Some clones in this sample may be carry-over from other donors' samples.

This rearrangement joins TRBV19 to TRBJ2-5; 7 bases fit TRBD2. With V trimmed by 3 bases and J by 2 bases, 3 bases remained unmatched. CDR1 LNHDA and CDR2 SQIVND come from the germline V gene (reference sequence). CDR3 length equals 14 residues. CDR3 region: CASSILAEQETQYF. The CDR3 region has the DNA TGTGCCAGTAGTATCCTAGCGGAACAAGAGACCCAGTACTTC.

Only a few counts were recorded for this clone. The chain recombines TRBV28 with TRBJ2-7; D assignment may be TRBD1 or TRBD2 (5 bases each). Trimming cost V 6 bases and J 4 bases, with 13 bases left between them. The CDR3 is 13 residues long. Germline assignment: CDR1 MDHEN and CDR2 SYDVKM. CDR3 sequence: CASRGASNYEQYF. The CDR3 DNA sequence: TGTGCCAGCAGAGGGGCTAGCAATTACGAGCAGTACTTC.

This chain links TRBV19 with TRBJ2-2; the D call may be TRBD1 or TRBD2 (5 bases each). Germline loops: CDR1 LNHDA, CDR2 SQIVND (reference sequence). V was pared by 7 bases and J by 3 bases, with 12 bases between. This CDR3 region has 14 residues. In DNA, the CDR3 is TGTGCCAGTACCCCGGGACCCTACACCGGGGAGCTGTTTTTT. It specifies CASTPGPYTGELFF.

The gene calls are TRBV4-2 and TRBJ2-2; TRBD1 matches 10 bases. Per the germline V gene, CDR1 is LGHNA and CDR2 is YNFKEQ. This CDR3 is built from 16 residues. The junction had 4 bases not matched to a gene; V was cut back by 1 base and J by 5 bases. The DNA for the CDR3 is TGTGCCAGCAGCCAAGTGACAGGGGGCCGGACCGGGGAGCTGTTTTTT. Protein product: CASSQVTGGRTGELFF.

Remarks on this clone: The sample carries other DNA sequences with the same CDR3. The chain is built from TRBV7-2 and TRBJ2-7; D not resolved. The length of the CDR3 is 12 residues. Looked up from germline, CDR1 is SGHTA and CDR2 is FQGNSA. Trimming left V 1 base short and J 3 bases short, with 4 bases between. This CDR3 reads CASSLGYYEQYF. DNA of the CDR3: TGTGCCAGCAGCTTAGGGTACTACGAGCAGTACTTC.

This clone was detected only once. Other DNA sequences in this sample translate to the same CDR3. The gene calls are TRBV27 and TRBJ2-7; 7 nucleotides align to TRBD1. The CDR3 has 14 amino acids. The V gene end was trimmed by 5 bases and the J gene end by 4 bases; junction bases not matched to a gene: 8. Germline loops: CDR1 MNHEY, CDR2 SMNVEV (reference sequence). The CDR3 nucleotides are TGTGCCAGCAGTCTACGACAGGGTAGGTACGAGCAGTACTTC. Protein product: CASSLRQGRYEQYF.

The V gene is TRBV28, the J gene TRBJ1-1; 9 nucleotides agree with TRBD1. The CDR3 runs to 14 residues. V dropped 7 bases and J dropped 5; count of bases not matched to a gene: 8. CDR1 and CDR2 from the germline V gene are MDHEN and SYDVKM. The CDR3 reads CASMDRGRWTEAFF. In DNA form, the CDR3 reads TGTGCCAGCATGGACAGGGGAAGGTGGACTGAAGCTTTCTTT.

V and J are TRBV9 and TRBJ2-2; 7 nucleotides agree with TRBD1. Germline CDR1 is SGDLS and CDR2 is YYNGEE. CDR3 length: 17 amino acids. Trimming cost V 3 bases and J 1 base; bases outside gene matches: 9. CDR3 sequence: CASSAPRQGMNTGELFF. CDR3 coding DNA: TGTGCCAGCAGCGCCCCTAGACAGGGAATGAACACCGGGGAGCTGTTTTTT.

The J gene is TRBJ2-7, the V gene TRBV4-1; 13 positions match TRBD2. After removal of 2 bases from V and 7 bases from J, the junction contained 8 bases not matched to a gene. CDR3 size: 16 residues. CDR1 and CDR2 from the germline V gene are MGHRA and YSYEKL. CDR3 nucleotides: TGCGCCAGCAGCCAACTAGCGGGACTAGCGGGACGTGAGCAGTACTTC. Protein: CASSQLAGLAGREQYF.

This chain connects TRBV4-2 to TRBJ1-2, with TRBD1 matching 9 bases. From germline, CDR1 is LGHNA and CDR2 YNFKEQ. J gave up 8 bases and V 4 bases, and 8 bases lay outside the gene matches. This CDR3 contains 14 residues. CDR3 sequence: CASSPLDRGLGYTF. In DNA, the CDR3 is TGTGCCAGCAGCCCTCTGGACAGGGGATTAGGCTACACCTTC.

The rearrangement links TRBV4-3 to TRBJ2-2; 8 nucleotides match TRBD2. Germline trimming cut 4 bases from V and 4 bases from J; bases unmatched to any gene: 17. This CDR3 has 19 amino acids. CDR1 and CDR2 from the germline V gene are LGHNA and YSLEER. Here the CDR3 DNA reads TGCGCCAGCAGCCCGTCGGGAGCGGGAGATCCGTTCGGCACCGGGGAGCTGTTTTTT. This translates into CASSPSGAGDPFGTGELFF.

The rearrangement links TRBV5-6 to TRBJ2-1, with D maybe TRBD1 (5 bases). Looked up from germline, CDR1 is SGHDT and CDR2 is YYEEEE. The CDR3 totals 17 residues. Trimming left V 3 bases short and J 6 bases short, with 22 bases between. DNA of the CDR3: TGTGCCAGCAGCTCTCAACAGGTACAGCAGACGGGCAATGAGCAGTTCTTC. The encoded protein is CASSSQQVQQTGNEQFF. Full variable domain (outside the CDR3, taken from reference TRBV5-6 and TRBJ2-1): DAGVTQSPTHLIKTRGQQVTLRCSPKSGHDTVSWYQQALGQGPQFIFQYYEEEERQRGNFPDRFSGHQFPNYSSELNVNALLLGDSALYLCASSSQQVQQTGNEQFFGPGTRLTVL.

The CDR3 loop is CASSYQDVLGGYTF. DNA of the CDR3: TGTGCCAGCAGCTACCAGGACGTTCTGGGCGGCTACACCTTC. This chain connects TRBV5-6 to TRBJ1-2; D unresolved. With 3 bases removed from V and 8 bases from J, the gap between germline ends came to 17 bases. Germline V gives CDR1 SGHDT, CDR2 YYEEEE. The CDR3 covers 14 residues.

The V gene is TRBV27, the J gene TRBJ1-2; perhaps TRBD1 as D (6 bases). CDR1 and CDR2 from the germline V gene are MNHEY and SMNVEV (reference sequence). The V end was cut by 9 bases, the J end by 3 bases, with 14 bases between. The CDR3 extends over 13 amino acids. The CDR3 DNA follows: TGTGCCAGTCTCGGGGGGGCCGACTATGGCTACACCTTC. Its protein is CASLGGADYGYTF.

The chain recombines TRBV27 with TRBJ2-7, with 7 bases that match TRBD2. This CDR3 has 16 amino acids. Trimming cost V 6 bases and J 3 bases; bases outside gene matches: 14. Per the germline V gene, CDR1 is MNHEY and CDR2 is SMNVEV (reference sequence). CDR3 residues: CASSPQRASGSYEQYF. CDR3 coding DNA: TGTGCCAGCAGCCCTCAGCGGGCTAGCGGAAGCTACGAGCAGTACTTC.

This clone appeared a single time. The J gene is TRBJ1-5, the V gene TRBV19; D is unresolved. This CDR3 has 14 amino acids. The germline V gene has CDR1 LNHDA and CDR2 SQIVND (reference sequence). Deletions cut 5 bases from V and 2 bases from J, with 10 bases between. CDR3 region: CASSAMVGNQPQHF. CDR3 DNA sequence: TGTGCCAGTAGTGCGATGGTTGGCAATCAGCCCCAGCATTTT.

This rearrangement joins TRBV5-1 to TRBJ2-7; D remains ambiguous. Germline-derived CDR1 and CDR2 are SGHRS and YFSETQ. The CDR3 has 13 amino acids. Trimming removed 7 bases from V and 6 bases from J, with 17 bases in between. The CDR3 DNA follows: TGCGCCAGCGGTCCAACGTCTCCCCGCGAGCAGTACTTC. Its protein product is CASGPTSPREQYF.

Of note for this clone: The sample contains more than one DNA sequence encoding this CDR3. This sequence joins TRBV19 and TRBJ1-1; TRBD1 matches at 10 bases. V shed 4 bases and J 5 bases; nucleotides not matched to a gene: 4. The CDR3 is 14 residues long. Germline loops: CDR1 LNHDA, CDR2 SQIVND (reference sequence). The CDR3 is CASSTRTGGTEAFF. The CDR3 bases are TGTGCCAGTAGTACCAGGACAGGGGGAACTGAAGCTTTCTTT.

DNA of the CDR3: TGCAGCGTTGAAGTCCCTAGCGGGAGGGCCCACGGGGAGCTGTTTTTT. Residues: CSVEVPSGRAHGELFF. This chain connects TRBV29-1 to TRBJ2-2; 12 nucleotides align to TRBD2. The CDR3 has 16 residues. After removal of 1 base from V and 7 bases from J, the junction contained 7 bases not matched to a gene. Looked up from germline, CDR1 is SQVTM and CDR2 is ANQGSEA.

This CDR3 is CASSPYRQGSTYEQYF. As DNA, the CDR3 is TGTGCCAGCAGTCCGTACCGACAGGGTAGTACCTACGAGCAGTACTTC. The V call is TRBV27, the J call TRBJ2-7, with 7 bases that match TRBD1. The V segment lost 5 bases and the J segment 2 bases; nucleotides outside the gene matches: 12. CDR1 is MNHEY, CDR2 SMNVEV, per germline (reference sequence). This CDR3 contains 16 residues.

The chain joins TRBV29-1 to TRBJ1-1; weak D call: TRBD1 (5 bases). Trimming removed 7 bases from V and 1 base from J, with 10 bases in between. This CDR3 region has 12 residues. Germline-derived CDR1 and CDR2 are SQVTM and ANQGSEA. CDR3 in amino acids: CSGRGANTEAFF. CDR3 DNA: TGCAGCGGTCGAGGGGCGAACACTGAAGCTTTCTTT.

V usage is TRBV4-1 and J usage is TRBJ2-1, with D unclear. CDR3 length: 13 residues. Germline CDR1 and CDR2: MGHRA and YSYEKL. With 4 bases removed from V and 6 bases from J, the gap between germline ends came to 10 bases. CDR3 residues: CASSPGRTNEQFF. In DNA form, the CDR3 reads TGCGCCAGCAGCCCTGGACGGACCAATGAGCAGTTCTTC.

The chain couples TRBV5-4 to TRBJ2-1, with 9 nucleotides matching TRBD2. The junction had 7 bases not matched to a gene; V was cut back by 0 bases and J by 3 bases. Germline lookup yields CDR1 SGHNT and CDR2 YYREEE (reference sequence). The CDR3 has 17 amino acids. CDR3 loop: CASSLAPLAGIYNEQFF. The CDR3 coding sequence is TGTGCCAGCAGCTTGGCCCCCCTAGCGGGGATCTACAATGAGCAGTTCTTC.

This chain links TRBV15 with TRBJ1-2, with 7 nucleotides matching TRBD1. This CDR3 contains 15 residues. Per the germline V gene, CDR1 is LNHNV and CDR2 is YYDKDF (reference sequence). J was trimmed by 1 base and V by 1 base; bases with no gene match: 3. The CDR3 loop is CATSRARQGNYGYTF. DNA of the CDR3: TGTGCCACCAGCAGAGCCAGACAGGGTAACTATGGCTACACCTTC. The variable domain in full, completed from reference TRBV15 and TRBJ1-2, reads DAMVIQNPRYQVTQFGKPVTLSCSQTLNHNVMYWYQQKSSQAPKLLFHYYDKDFNNEADTPDNFQSRRPNTSFCFLDIRSPGLGDTAMYLCATSRARQGNYGYTFGSGTRLTVV.